Listed here are 16 T cell receptor beta chains from one sample, sequenced in a study of Graves' ophthalmopathy and Graves' hyperthyroidism (dated by TCRdb to the late 2010s). Sequencing was carried out with an Illumina HiSeq 2000. TCR beta CDR3 regions were amplified from RNA transcripts for repertoire sequencing. The first round was an RT-PCR using HTBI primers with the Qiagen OneStep RT-PCR kit, and this first round was followed by a second-round multiplex PCR, then size selection and purification. TCRdb reprocessing: public reads trimmed at Q25 with fastp, clones called with MiXCR, in-frame beta chains kept. CDR3 protein sequences are deduplicated, and each keeps its most common genes and DNA. This sample gives about 700,000 distinct CDR3 sequences in total; roughly two fifths of them show up just once. Around 3% of the sample comes from the top ten. Material: peripheral blood. These receptors were obtained from an adult man with Graves' ophthalmopathy.

As concerns this clonotype: A much larger clonotype is one base distant, so this may be a read error. The V call is TRBV24-1, the J call TRBJ1-4; weak D call: TRBD1 (6 bases). Germline-derived CDR1 and CDR2 are KGHDR and SFDVKD. The CDR3 is 18 residues long. V was clipped by 6 bases and J by 7 bases, with 26 bases between them. The CDR3 nucleotides are TGTGCCACCAGTAAGAGACAGGTTCAAGGCGCCACCCCTGAAAAACTGTTTTTT. As protein: CATSKRQVQGATPEKLFF.

This rearrangement joins TRBV25-1 to TRBJ2-7, with D possibly matching TRBD2 (5 bases). Trimming removed 4 bases from V and 0 bases from J, with 10 bases in between. The CDR3 is 14 residues long. Germline V gene data show CDR1 as MGHDK and CDR2 as SYGVNS. The CDR3 DNA follows: TGTGCCAGCAGTGGGGGAGCCAGCTCCTACGAGCAGTACTTC. This encodes CASSGGASSYEQYF.

In its sample, this clonotype was seen many times. The rearrangement uses TRBV12-3 or TRBV12-4 and TRBJ1-2, with D possibly being TRBD1 (6 bases). This CDR3 comprises 13 residues. With 6 bases removed from V and 6 bases from J, the gap between germline ends came to 14 bases. The CDR3 reads CASSWTETNGYTF. As DNA, the CDR3 is TGTGCCAGCAGCTGGACAGAGACAAATGGCTACACCTTC.

There are many counts of this clonotype. V usage is TRBV2 and J usage is TRBJ1-2; D gene unclear. V lost 3 bases and J 6 bases, leaving 14 bases between the germline ends. The CDR3 consists of 14 residues. The germline V gene has CDR1 SNHLY and CDR2 FYNNEI. CDR3 loop: CASSDGVSIHGYTF. The CDR3, as DNA: TGTGCCAGCAGTGACGGCGTTTCAATTCATGGCTACACCTTC.

Regarding this clonotype: This sequence may be a read error, since a much larger clone differs from it by one base. The chain recombines TRBV5-1 with TRBJ1-1; TRBD1 might be the D (5 bases). V was cut by 0 bases and J by 4 bases, with 16 bases left in between. This CDR3 region has 16 residues. CDR1 is SGHRS, CDR2 YFSETQ, per germline. The CDR3 sequence: CASSLALGTQVTEAFF. In DNA, the CDR3 is TGCGCCAGCAGCTTGGCCTTGGGGACGCAGGTCACTGAAGCTTTCTTT.

This clonotype was seen at least ten times. Here the CDR3 reads CATSDGRGASNQPQHF. CDR3 DNA: TGTGCCACCAGTGATGGGAGGGGTGCTAGCAATCAGCCCCAGCATTTT. The J gene is TRBJ1-5, the V gene TRBV24-1, with D perhaps TRBD1 (5 bases). Trimming removed 3 bases from V and 0 bases from J, with 11 bases in between. The CDR3 loop spans 16 amino acids. CDR1 KGHDR and CDR2 SFDVKD come from the germline V gene.

Comments on this clonotype: Being one base from a much bigger clone, this may be a read error. The V gene is TRBV5-1, the J gene TRBJ2-7, with D maybe TRBD2 (5 bases). Germline V gene lookup returns CDR1 SGHRS and CDR2 YFSETQ. The germline V and J ends were trimmed by 1 base and 3 bases, with 11 bases remaining between them. The CDR3 loop spans 14 amino acids. The CDR3 DNA sequence: TGCGCCAGCAGCTTGATGGGAGTCTGCTACGAGCAGTACTTC. Translated, it gives CASSLMGVCYEQYF.

The V call is TRBV9, the J call TRBJ1-3; no reliable D call. Germline-derived CDR1 and CDR2 are SGDLS and YYNGEE. The V gene lost 0 bases and the J gene lost 1 base, with 11 bases spanning the gap. CDR3 length: 16 residues. The chain's CDR3 is CASSVGSRVSGNTIYF. CDR3 DNA sequence: TGTGCCAGCAGCGTAGGGTCCCGGGTGTCTGGAAACACCATATATTTT.

The V gene is TRBV10-3, the J gene TRBJ2-7, with a possible D match to TRBD1 (6 bases). The CDR3 length is 14 residues. Germline V gene lookup returns CDR1 ENHRY and CDR2 SYGVKD. V lost 10 bases and J 2 bases, leaving 18 bases between the germline ends. The CDR3 bases are TGTGCCAGCAGGCCGAGTCGACAGGCCTACGAGCAGTACTTC. Encoded protein: CASRPSRQAYEQYF.

Concerning this clonotype: This sequence may be a read error, since a much larger clone differs from it by one base. The missing conserved phenylalanine or tryptophan at the end of this CDR3 makes a read error likely. The V gene is TRBV7-7, the J gene TRBJ1-1; no reliable D call. The V end lost 4 bases, the J end lost 4 bases, and 13 bases lay between the germline ends. CDR1 and CDR2 from the germline V gene are SSHAT and FNYEAQ (reference sequence). This CDR3 has 14 amino acids. CDR3 DNA: TGTGCCAGCAGCTCCCAAGGGCTCGTCACTGAAGCTTTCCTT. Translated, it gives CASSSQGLVTEAFL.

This clonotype has a handful of counts. The chain couples TRBV14 to TRBJ2-2; 11 nucleotides match TRBD1. The CDR3 is 16 amino acids. Germline assignment: CDR1 SGHDN and CDR2 FVKESK. With 3 bases clipped from V and 5 bases from J, the junction kept 5 bases outside the gene matches. The CDR3 DNA reads as TGTGCCAGCAGCCATGGGGACAGGGGGAGAACCGGGGAGCTGTTTTTT. It specifies CASSHGDRGRTGELFF.

The table lists this clonotype with many counts. The chain couples TRBV10-3 to TRBJ1-3; unclear D gene. Per germline, CDR1 ENHRY and CDR2 SYGVKD. There are 16 residues in the CDR3. The V and J ends lost 0 bases and 5 bases respectively, with 14 bases between them. In DNA, the CDR3 is TGTGCCATCAGTGAGTCGGGTTTCCTTTCGAGAAACACCATATATTTT. Amino acid sequence: CAISESGFLSRNTIYF.

This clonotype was seen at least ten times. The J gene is TRBJ1-2, the V gene TRBV7-8, with 7 bases aligning to TRBD1. The CDR3 runs 14 residues. Germline CDR1 reads SGHVS; CDR2 reads FQNEAQ. The junction had 5 bases not matched to a gene; V was cut back by 3 bases and J by 4 bases. CDR3 amino acids: CASSFGTVGYGYTF. In nucleotides, the CDR3 is TGTGCCAGCAGCTTTGGGACAGTAGGCTATGGCTACACCTTC.

V gene TRBV6-6 combines with J gene TRBJ2-7; weak D call: TRBD2 (5 bases). The tail of the sequence fits TRBJ2-5 better, so the J call may be wrong. The CDR3 is 14 amino acids. CDR1 and CDR2 (germline): MNHNY, SVGAGI (reference sequence). The CDR3 loop reads CASSDYGDQETQYF. The CDR3 nucleotides read TGTGCCAGCAGTGATTACGGGGATCAAGAGACCCAGTACTTC.

This clonotype showed up many times. The rearrangement links TRBV24-1 to TRBJ1-1; possibly TRBD1 for D (5 bases). V was cut by 8 bases and J by 5 bases, with 17 bases left in between. From germline, CDR1 is KGHDR and CDR2 SFDVKD. The CDR3 runs 14 residues. The CDR3: CATKPGRGMTEAFF. In DNA form, the CDR3 reads TGTGCCACCAAACCGGGCCGGGGGATGACTGAAGCTTTCTTT.

This clonotype was recorded many times. The chain has TRBV15 and TRBJ2-5; D not certain. V lost 6 bases and J 1 base, leaving 12 bases between the germline ends. Germline CDR1 reads LNHNV; CDR2 reads YYDKDF (reference sequence). The CDR3 extends over 14 amino acids. CDR3 protein: CATSSTAFQETQYF. CDR3 DNA: TGTGCCACCAGTAGTACGGCTTTCCAAGAGACCCAGTACTTC. The full variable domain, in which reference TRBV15 and TRBJ2-5 provide the parts outside the CDR3, is DAMVIQNPRYQVTQFGKPVTLSCSQTLNHNVMYWYQQKSSQAPKLLFHYYDKDFNNEADTPDNFQSRRPNTSFCFLDIRSPGLGDTAMYLCATSSTAFQETQYFGPGTRLLVL.